This T cell receptor (beta chain) stems from a study of tumor-infiltrating lymphocytes in oesophageal squamous cell carcinoma. The CDR3 totals 13 residues. Germline V gene data show CDR1 as MDHEN and CDR2 as SYDVKM. TCRdb re-derived calls from the PCR reads in MiXCR, one entry per CDR3 protein. In the table there are over 15,000 distinct CDR3 sequences, less than 50% of which are singletons. This clonotype was obtained from a male donor with esophageal squamous cell carcinoma. The source material was blood. This chain connects TRBV28 to TRBJ2-3; 12 nucleotides align to TRBD2. The J call may be wrong; the DNA end is better matched by TRBJ2-7. CDR3 sequence: CASTLAGGNEQYF. In DNA form, the CDR3 reads TGTGCCAGCACTCTAGCGGGAGGGAACGAGCAGTACTTC.